The 8 T cell receptor beta chains in this list originate from one sample, sequenced in a study of lymphopenia after photon versus proton radiotherapy. TCRdb keeps only in-frame clones here, not all; method: immunoSEQ multiplex PCR. The sample has some 20,000 clones, roughly four fifths seen once. The material sequenced was peripheral blood, taken from a patient treated with photon-based radiotherapy. These receptors came from a woman in her forties or fifties with pancreatic cancer.

The chain links TRBV7-8 to TRBJ2-1, with 9 bases aligning to TRBD2. The germline V gene encodes CDR1 SGHVS and CDR2 FQNEAQ. The J segment lost 0 bases and the V segment lost 2 bases, leaving 5 bases of the junction unmatched. The CDR3 is 17 amino acids. CDR3 DNA: TGTGCCAGCAGCTTACTCCCTAGCGGGGCCTCCTACAATGAGCAGTTCTTC. Translation: CASSLLPSGASYNEQFF.

This chain connects TRBV9 to TRBJ2-5; the D gene is possibly TRBD2 (5 bases). Germline lookup yields CDR1 SGDLS and CDR2 YYNGEE. The V end lost 4 bases, the J end lost 1 base, and 11 bases lay between the germline ends. The CDR3 sequence is 14 residues long. CDR3 in amino acids: CASSQTGIQETQYF. DNA for the CDR3: TGTGCCAGCAGCCAAACCGGGATCCAAGAGACCCAGTACTTC.

CDR3 nucleotide sequence: TGTGCCAGCAGCTGGGACGGGAATAGCAATCAGCCCCAGCATTTT. This gives the protein CASSWDGNSNQPQHF. This chain links TRBV7-2 with TRBJ1-5; TRBD1 might be the D (5 bases). Trimming pared 4 bases from V and 0 bases from J, leaving 10 bases between. CDR1 and CDR2 from the germline V gene are SGHTA and FQGNSA. The CDR3 covers 15 residues. The entire variable domain, with the rest obtained from reference TRBV7-2 and TRBJ1-5, is as follows: GAGVSQSPSNKVTEKGKDVELRCDPISGHTALYWYRQSLGQGLEFLIYFQGNSAPDKSGLPSDRFSAERTGGSVSTLTIQRTQQEDSAVYLCASSWDGNSNQPQHFGDGTRLSIL.

This chain joins TRBV30 and TRBJ2-7; weak D call: TRBD2 (7 bases). The CDR3 loop spans 15 amino acids. Germline-derived CDR1 and CDR2 are GTSNPN and SVGIG (reference sequence). Between the trimmed V and J ends, which lost 3 bases and 1 base, there was a span of 16 bases. Written as DNA, the CDR3 is TGTGCCTGGAGGAAACAGGGCGGGGGTTCCTACGAGCAGTACTTC. This translates into CAWRKQGGGSYEQYF.

This clone was seen more than once but under ten times. The chain carries TRBV5-1 and TRBJ2-3; TRBD2 agrees at 8 bases. V gave up 4 bases and J gave up 6 bases; unmatched junction bases: 10. The CDR3 covers 15 residues. Germline-derived CDR1 and CDR2 are SGHRS and YFSETQ. CDR3 coding DNA: TGCGCCAGCAGCATGGTGGGATCTAGCGGGGATACGCAGTATTTT. Amino acids: CASSMVGSSGDTQYF.

This chain connects TRBV14 to TRBJ2-7; 11 nucleotides match TRBD2. This CDR3 contains 16 residues. Germline V gives CDR1 SGHDN, CDR2 FVKESK. The trim removed 5 bases at V and 4 bases at J, leaving 10 bases unmatched. In DNA, the CDR3 is TGTGCCAGCAGCAAAGGGCGCGGGACTAGCGGATACGAGCAGTACTTC. Its protein product is CASSKGRGTSGYEQYF.

In DNA form, the CDR3 reads TGTGCCAGCAGTCCCGGGACAGGGGCCCTGGGGACTGAAGCTTTCTTT. Protein sequence: CASSPGTGALGTEAFF. The gene calls are TRBV19 and TRBJ1-1; 10 nucleotides agree with TRBD1. CDR3 length: 16 residues. CDR1 LNHDA and CDR2 SQIVND come from the germline V gene (reference sequence). V shed 9 bases, J shed 5 bases, and the junction held 15 bases outside the gene matches.

The genes are TRBV25-1 and TRBJ2-5, with TRBD2 as a possible D gene (6 bases). Germline V gene data show CDR1 as MGHDK and CDR2 as SYGVNS. This CDR3 is 15 amino acids long. V was clipped by 0 bases and J by 2 bases, with 10 bases between them. CDR3 residues: CASSEYGTPQETQYF. As DNA, the CDR3 is TGTGCCAGCAGTGAATACGGGACTCCACAAGAGACCCAGTACTTC.